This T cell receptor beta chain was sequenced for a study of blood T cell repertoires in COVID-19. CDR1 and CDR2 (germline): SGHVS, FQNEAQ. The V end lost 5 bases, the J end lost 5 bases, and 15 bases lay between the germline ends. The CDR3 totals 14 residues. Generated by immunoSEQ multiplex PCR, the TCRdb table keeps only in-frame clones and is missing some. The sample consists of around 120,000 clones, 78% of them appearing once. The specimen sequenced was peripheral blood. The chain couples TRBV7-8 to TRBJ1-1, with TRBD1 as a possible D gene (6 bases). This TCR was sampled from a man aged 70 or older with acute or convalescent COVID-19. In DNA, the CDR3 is TGTGCCAGCAGCCTACGCGGGGGCGGTACTGAAGCTTTCTTT. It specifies CASSLRGGGTEAFF.